This T cell receptor (beta chain) was retrieved from a study of T cells in women clearing cervical HPV infection. Study overall: Case blood was drawn when the lesion was first found; control blood after infection became undetectable.

Comments on this clone: The sequenced fragment ends 3 residues before the CDR3 boundary, so the rest is inferred from the germline J gene.

immunoSEQ multiplex PCR used an average of 1200 ng genomic DNA. Sequencing used immunoSEQ multiplex PCR; TCRdb keeps in-frame clones, though not all of them. Found here are 40,000 or so clones; the top ten clones hold roughly 5.8%. Looked up from germline, CDR1 is LNHDA and CDR2 is SQIVND (reference sequence). V was trimmed by 1 base and J by 1 base, leaving 7 bases between them. This CDR3 has 14 residues. Each participant carried one incident cervical HPV16 infection only. The rearrangement joins TRBV19 to TRBJ1-1, with D hard to call. The receptor was isolated from a woman between 18 and 75 years old with a cervical HPV16 infection that either progressed to CIN3+ or cleared (not recorded which). Sequenced sample: blood buffy coat. The CDR3 loop is CASSIGSENTEAFF. CDR3 bases read: TGTGCCAGTAGTATAGGGTCAGAGAACACTGAA.